Below are 6 T cell receptor beta chains sequenced from a single sample in a study of blood T cell repertoires in COVID-19. The method was immunoSEQ multiplex PCR; TCRdb's version includes in-frame clones alone and lacks a portion of them. The table has under 200,000 clones, roughly 90% seen once; the top ten hold around 8.9%. Specimen: PBMCs or T cells enriched from blood (not recorded which). Source of these receptors: a woman aged 18-30 years who had recovered from COVID-19.

The chain uses TRBV19 and TRBJ1-2; D unresolved. The germline V gene has CDR1 LNHDA and CDR2 SQIVND (reference sequence). The CDR3 is 13 amino acids. The V and J ends lost 7 bases and 4 bases respectively, with 13 bases between them. The CDR3 here is CASNGIWSYGYTF. The DNA of the CDR3 is TGTGCCAGTAACGGGATTTGGTCCTATGGCTACACCTTC.

The V and J genes are TRBV6-5 and TRBJ2-7; possible D gene TRBD2, 6 bases. The V and J ends lost 6 bases and 3 bases respectively, with 12 bases between them. The CDR3 extends over 13 amino acids. The germline V gene has CDR1 MNHEY and CDR2 SVGAGI. CDR3 coding DNA: TGTGCCAGCAGCCCGGGAGTCGACTACGAGCAGTACTTC. It codes for CASSPGVDYEQYF.

The CDR3, as DNA: TGCGCCAGCAATCGAATGGGACATGCCTACGAGCAGTACTTC. Translated, it gives CASNRMGHAYEQYF. The genes are TRBV10-1 and TRBJ2-7; D may be TRBD1 (6 bases). Germline CDR1 reads WNHNN; CDR2 reads SYGVQD (reference sequence). This CDR3 region has 14 residues. The V end lost 7 bases, the J end lost 2 bases, and 15 bases lay between the germline ends.

This chain connects TRBV4-1 to TRBJ1-1; 7 bases are shared with TRBD1. Losses at the gene ends were 3 bases for V and 5 bases for J; bases not matched to a gene: 12. This CDR3 region has 16 residues. Germline CDR1 is MGHRA and CDR2 is YSYEKL. In DNA, the CDR3 is TGCGCCAGCAGCCACCTCGGGGCAGGGGGACGGACTGAAGCTTTCTTT. Its protein product is CASSHLGAGGRTEAFF.

The chain carries TRBV11-2 and TRBJ2-7; weak D call: TRBD2 (5 bases). CDR1 is SGHAT, CDR2 FQNNGV, per germline. The V end lost 5 bases, the J end lost 0 bases, and 14 bases lay between the germline ends. This CDR3 has 15 amino acids. Written as DNA, the CDR3 is TGTGCCAGCAGCCCACTAGGACGAGGCTCCTACGAGCAGTACTTC. Translated: CASSPLGRGSYEQYF.

J is TRBJ1-2 and V is TRBV7-2; 9 bases are a match to TRBD1. J gave up 3 bases and V 1 base, and 3 bases lay outside the gene matches. The CDR3 spans 15 residues. The germline V gene has CDR1 SGHTA and CDR2 FQGNSA. The CDR3 is CASSLGTGAHYGYTF. CDR3 in DNA: TGTGCCAGCAGCTTAGGGACAGGGGCTCACTATGGCTACACCTTC.